Detailed here is one T cell receptor beta chain. Its specificity is not known. Amplification targeted TCR beta CDR3 regions from RNA transcripts. An initial round of RT-PCR targeting the TCR CDR3 relied on the HTBI primer set. In TCRdb, the multiplex PCR reads were re-called with MiXCR into one record per CDR3 protein. The sample comprises nearly 600,000 distinct CDR3 sequences, over 11% of which are singletons, and 5.8% rests with the top ten. The data were obtained in a study of T cells in Graves' hyperthyroidism and ophthalmopathy. Whole-study context: Peripheral blood was secured at the point of initial diagnosis, before any treatment. Study outcomes and limitations: Median prediction lead before ophthalmopathy onset was 6 to 8 months with the model. Among clonotypes expanded in thyroid above 0.001, most were also found in blood.

CDR1 is SGHAT, CDR2 FQNNGV, per germline. V gave up 0 bases and J gave up 4 bases, with 3 bases separating them. The CDR3 length is 12 residues. Sampled blood dates from first hyperthyroidism diagnosis, and it precedes any ophthalmopathy symptoms. The receptor was derived from a woman in her twenties or thirties with Graves' hyperthyroidism that later progressed to Graves' ophthalmopathy. This chain links TRBV11-2 with TRBJ1-1; D gene unclear. The sequencing input was blood. In nucleotides, the CDR3 is TGTGCCAGCAGCTTAGATAGCACTGAAGCTTTCTTT. Translation: CASSLDSTEAFF.